Below, 30 T cell receptor beta chains from the same sample are listed, as sequenced in a study of post-analysis software for immune sequencing data. These TCRs' antigens remain unknown. Whole-study findings and limits: Included in a set of five TRBV segments more frequent in patients than controls were TRBV5-6, TRBV5-1 and TRBV20-1.

The authors incorporated unique molecular identifiers into the TCR beta cDNA libraries. TCRdb redid the calling of the PCR reads with MiXCR, one entry per CDR3 protein. The data show about 800,000 distinct CDR3 sequences, with 25% to 30% seen just once and 0.55% to 0.65% held by the top ten. The sample consisted of blood. The receptors shown here come from a girl between 5 and 17 years old with multiple sclerosis.

In this sample, this clonotype turned up a few times. This chain uses TRBV6-5 with TRBJ2-1; D might be TRBD2 (6 bases). The CDR3 sequence is 13 residues long. Germline lookup yields CDR1 MNHEY and CDR2 SVGAGI. Trimming shortened V by 8 bases and J by 7 bases, and 15 bases separated the two germline ends. CDR3 DNA sequence: TGTGCCAGCCTCGGCAGGGAGGAAAATGAGCAGTTCTTC. Its translation: CASLGREENEQFF.

This clonotype came up a few times. The chain carries TRBV27 and TRBJ2-1, with D possibly matching TRBD2 (5 bases). Germline V CDR1 and CDR2: MNHEY, SMNVEV (reference sequence). The CDR3 has 15 residues. The ends were cut back, 6 bases at V and 2 bases at J, with 14 bases in the middle. The CDR3 sequence is CASSPTRYTYNEQFF. In DNA form, the CDR3 reads TGTGCCAGCAGCCCAACTAGGTATACCTACAATGAGCAGTTCTTC.

This clonotype appeared a few times. This sequence joins TRBV6-1 and TRBJ1-2; 7 nucleotides line up with TRBD1. Germline loops: CDR1 MNHNS, CDR2 SASEGT. After removal of 2 bases from V and 3 bases from J, the junction contained 3 bases not matched to a gene. The CDR3 loop spans 14 amino acids. The CDR3 DNA is TGTGCCAGCAGTGAATCGGGGACAGACTATGGCTACACCTTC. It codes for CASSESGTDYGYTF.

This clonotype was seen a handful of times. This chain joins TRBV12-3 or TRBV12-4 and TRBJ1-1; TRBD1 matches at 7 bases. The J segment lost 4 bases and the V segment lost 5 bases, leaving 4 bases of the junction unmatched. The CDR3 has 13 amino acids. This CDR3 is CASSLRGPTEAFF. The CDR3 coding sequence is TGTGCCAGCAGTCTTAGGGGGCCCACTGAAGCTTTCTTT.

This chain links TRBV5-8 with TRBJ2-7, with 9 bases fitting TRBD1. The CDR3 is made up of 15 amino acids. Trimming cost V 0 bases and J 3 bases; bases outside gene matches: 4. Germline CDR1 SGHTS, CDR2 YDEGEE. The CDR3 is CASSLVHRGRYEQYF. In DNA form, the CDR3 reads TGTGCCAGCAGCTTGGTTCACAGGGGGCGCTACGAGCAGTACTTC. Complete variable domain (other parts from reference TRBV5-8 and TRBJ2-7): EAGVTQSPTHLIKTRGQQATLRCSPISGHTSVYWYQQALGLGLQFLLWYDEGEERNRGNFPPRFSGRQFPNYSSELNVNALELEDSALYLCASSLVHRGRYEQYFGPGTRLTVT.

The V call is TRBV12-3 or TRBV12-4, the J call TRBJ2-7, with 7 bases lining up with TRBD2. The CDR3 is 14 residues long. J lost 7 bases, V lost 3 bases, and 9 bases had no gene match. The CDR3 bases are TGTGCCAGCAGTTTCTCGACTAGCCACAATGAGCAGTACTTC. Translating it yields CASSFSTSHNEQYF.

In this sample, this clonotype turned up once. At one end, the junction sequence differs from germline, possibly due to a read error. The CDR3 loop reads CAASRDPGSGTEAFF. CDR3 DNA: TGTGCCGCCAGCAGAGATCCGGGTTCGGGCACTGAAGCTTTCTTT. The rearrangement links TRBV15 to TRBJ1-1, with D hard to call. Per the germline V gene, CDR1 is LNHNV and CDR2 is YYDKDF (reference sequence). The CDR3 has 15 residues.

The chain has TRBV7-8 and TRBJ2-7, with TRBD2 identical over 7 bases. Germline CDR1 is SGHVS and CDR2 is FQNEAQ. V was clipped by 3 bases and J by 3 bases; unmatched bases: 8. The length of the CDR3 is 15 residues. CDR3 nucleotides: TGTGCCAGCAGCTTGGGAGCGGGGCAGTACTACGAGCAGTACTTC. It encodes CASSLGAGQYYEQYF.

With regard to this clonotype: A clone one base away is much larger, so this may be a read error. This rearrangement joins TRBV6-1 to TRBJ2-7, with D uncertain. This CDR3 has 14 residues. The germline V gene encodes CDR1 MNHNS and CDR2 SASEGT. The DNA for the CDR3 is TGTGCCGGCAGTGTCTGGACGGACCTCTACGAGCAGTACTTC. Protein sequence: CAGSVWTDLYEQYF.

This clonotype occurred many times. This chain uses TRBV6-4 with TRBJ2-3, with D perhaps TRBD1 (6 bases). V was cut by 0 bases and J by 4 bases, with 17 bases left in between. The CDR3 runs to 17 residues. The V gene's germline CDR1 is MRHNA and CDR2 SNTAGT. The CDR3 sequence: CASSDSRQGLSADTQYF. In DNA form, the CDR3 reads TGTGCCAGCAGTGACTCGAGGCAGGGGTTAAGTGCAGATACGCAGTATTTT.

The J gene is TRBJ2-3, the V gene TRBV12-3 or TRBV12-4; tentative D call: TRBD2 (5 bases). The CDR3 runs 14 residues. Trimming pared 7 bases from V and 5 bases from J, leaving 16 bases between. The CDR3 sequence: CASTPSVREDTQYF. CDR3 nucleotides: TGTGCCAGCACTCCAAGCGTGAGGGAAGATACGCAGTATTTT.

The table lists this clonotype with many counts. The chain uses TRBV10-3 and TRBJ2-1, with 9 bases matching TRBD2. Germline loops: CDR1 ENHRY, CDR2 SYGVKD. This CDR3 region has 17 residues. J lost 4 bases, V lost 0 bases, and 7 bases had no gene match. The chain's CDR3 is CAISESGAGGIYNEQFF. The CDR3 bases are TGTGCCATCAGTGAGTCAGGAGCGGGAGGAATATACAATGAGCAGTTCTTC.

This clonotype has just a few counts. The V gene is TRBV24-1, the J gene TRBJ1-5; no clear D. This CDR3 is built from 14 residues. Trimming removed 2 bases from V and 5 bases from J, with 9 bases in between. CDR1 is KGHDR and CDR2 is SFDVKD in the germline V gene. CDR3 residues: CATSDSPGDQPQHF. The CDR3 DNA reads TGTGCCACCAGTGATTCGCCTGGGGATCAGCCCCAGCATTTT.

The chain is built from TRBV6-1 and TRBJ2-7; 8 bases match TRBD2. Trimming removed 5 bases from V and 2 bases from J; junction bases left unmatched: 8. Germline values: CDR1 MNHNS, CDR2 SASEGT. The CDR3 is made up of 15 amino acids. This chain's CDR3 is CASSSLAGQPYEQYF. The DNA for the CDR3 is TGTGCCAGCAGTTCCCTAGCGGGCCAACCCTACGAGCAGTACTTC.

The sample holds a few counts of this clonotype. This chain connects TRBV29-1 to TRBJ1-2; D remains ambiguous. Per the germline V gene, CDR1 is SQVTM and CDR2 is ANQGSEA. Trimming left V 5 bases short and J 8 bases short, with 12 bases between. The CDR3 is 11 amino acids. CDR3 amino acids: CSVWTSGGYTF. DNA of the CDR3: TGCAGCGTTTGGACCTCGGGAGGCTACACCTTC.

This clonotype was found a few times. The CDR3 protein is CASRPLNTGELFF. In nucleotides, the CDR3 is TGTGCCAGCCGCCCGCTGAACACCGGGGAGCTGTTTTTT. This chain connects TRBV25-1 to TRBJ2-2, with D hard to call. The CDR3 spans 13 residues. Germline V gene sequence: CDR1 MGHDK, CDR2 SYGVNS. Trimming took 8 bases from V and 1 from J, leaving 8 bases between them.

The chain's CDR3 is CSAHKTPRSYNSPLHF. CDR3 bases: TGCAGTGCCCACAAGACACCTAGGTCGTATAATTCACCCCTCCACTTT. The chain has TRBV20-1 and TRBJ1-6; D remains unclear. Trimming took off 6 bases at V and 4 bases at J, with 19 bases between the two ends. Germline V lookup: CDR1 DFQATT, CDR2 SNEGSKA (reference sequence). The CDR3 covers 16 residues.

The chain combines TRBV29-1 with TRBJ2-1, with 12 positions matching TRBD2. Germline V gene sequence: CDR1 SQVTM, CDR2 ANQGSEA. V trimming: 3 bases; J trimming: 8 bases; junction bases outside the gene matches: 5. CDR3 size: 14 residues. CDR3 in amino acids: CSVDGLAGGDEQFF. In DNA, the CDR3 is TGCAGCGTTGATGGGCTAGCGGGAGGGGATGAGCAGTTCTTC.

This clonotype was found a few times. The rearrangement uses TRBV18 and TRBJ2-7; D remains ambiguous. CDR1 is KGHSH and CDR2 is LQKENI in the germline V gene. V dropped 3 bases and J dropped 1 base, with 10 bases sitting between them. The CDR3 covers 14 residues. The CDR3: CASSPISRSYEQYF. The DNA of the CDR3 is TGTGCCAGCTCACCTATTAGCAGATCCTACGAGCAGTACTTC.

This clonotype was seen once. The chain has TRBV29-1 and TRBJ1-1; TRBD1 aligns across 7 bases. Germline V lookup: CDR1 SQVTM, CDR2 ANQGSEA. The CDR3 has 14 residues. V gave up 3 bases and J gave up 6 bases; unmatched junction bases: 10. CDR3 loop: CSVESTTGIPEAFF. CDR3 nucleotide sequence: TGCAGCGTTGAGAGTACGACAGGGATCCCTGAAGCTTTCTTT.

This clonotype has only one observation. The V and J genes are TRBV10-3 and TRBJ2-2, with 11 bases lining up with TRBD2. CDR3 length: 17 amino acids. Germline V gives CDR1 ENHRY, CDR2 SYGVKD. V shed 1 base and J 4 bases; nucleotides not matched to a gene: 5. CDR3 DNA sequence: TGTGCCATCAGTGAGTGGGGACTAGCGGAGGGCACCGGGGAGCTGTTTTTT. As protein: CAISEWGLAEGTGELFF.

V is TRBV7-6 and J is TRBJ2-3; D is uncertain. The germline CDR1 and CDR2 sequences are SGHVS and FNYEAQ. CDR3 length equals 12 residues. Trimming stripped 6 bases from V and 4 bases from J, with 8 bases between. The CDR3 loop is CASSSSPDTQYF. In DNA, the CDR3 is TGTGCCAGCAGTTCATCGCCAGATACGCAGTATTTT.

This clonotype has only a few counts. The genes are TRBV28 and TRBJ2-7; no definite D call. CDR3 length: 14 residues. Trimming removed 7 bases at V and 3 bases at J, with 16 bases between. In germline, CDR1 is MDHEN, CDR2 SYDVKM. The CDR3 protein is CASNGQADLYEQYF. CDR3 DNA sequence: TGTGCCAGCAACGGCCAGGCCGACCTCTACGAGCAGTACTTC.

On this clonotype itself: Since a much larger clone is just one base distant, this may be a read error. This chain connects TRBV15 to TRBJ2-6; the D call may be TRBD1 or TRBD2 (5 bases each). The CDR3 runs 16 residues. Germline assignment: CDR1 LNHNV and CDR2 YYDKDF (reference sequence). The CDR3 bases are TGTGCCACCAGCAGAGATGGGGATGCCGGGGCCAACGTCCCGACTTTC. Amino acid sequence: CATSRDGDAGANVPTF.

This clonotype was observed a handful of times. V gene TRBV29-1 combines with J gene TRBJ1-5; no firm D call. From germline, CDR1 is SQVTM and CDR2 ANQGSEA. V was trimmed by 6 bases and J by 2 bases, leaving 11 bases between them. The CDR3 is 13 residues long. The CDR3 here is CSVRRAGNQPQHF. The CDR3 coding sequence is TGCAGCGTGAGGCGGGCGGGCAATCAGCCCCAGCATTTT.

This clonotype was observed a few times. The rearrangement joins TRBV27 to TRBJ2-2, with a weak D call TRBD1 (5 bases). CDR1 and CDR2 from the germline V gene are MNHEY and SMNVEV (reference sequence). The germline V and J ends were trimmed by 5 bases and 3 bases, with 16 bases remaining between them. CDR3 size: 16 residues. The CDR3 DNA follows: TGTGCCAGCAGTCCCCTGGGGCAGATATACACCGGGGAGCTGTTTTTT. This sequence encodes CASSPLGQIYTGELFF.

This chain links TRBV20-1 with TRBJ2-5; D not certain. The end of the DNA fits TRBJ2-7 better, so the J call may be wrong. The CDR3 has 13 amino acids. Germline-derived CDR1 and CDR2 are DFQATT and SNEGSKA (reference sequence). The CDR3 loop reads CSATWVAPHEQYF. CDR3 sequence (DNA): TGCAGTGCTACCTGGGTAGCCCCACACGAGCAGTACTTC.

This sequence joins TRBV20-1 and TRBJ1-5; D is undetermined. V gave up 0 bases and J gave up 9 bases, with 15 bases separating them. The CDR3 extends over 14 amino acids. Per the germline V gene, CDR1 is DFQATT and CDR2 is SNEGSKA (reference sequence). CDR3 protein: CSARERGEYLPQHF. As DNA, the CDR3 is TGCAGTGCTAGAGAACGCGGGGAGTATCTGCCCCAGCATTTT.

The rearrangement links TRBV7-9 to TRBJ1-5; possible D gene TRBD1, 6 bases. Between the trimmed V and J ends, which lost 5 bases and 5 bases, there was a span of 22 bases. The V gene's germline CDR1 is SEHNR and CDR2 FQNEAQ (reference sequence). The length of the CDR3 is 17 residues. DNA for the CDR3: TGTGCCAGCAGCACCGGCGTCGGGACACCCCACGATCAGCCCCAGCATTTT. The encoded protein is CASSTGVGTPHDQPQHF.

This clonotype was detected only a few times. The chain employs TRBV20-1 and TRBJ1-5, with 8 positions matching TRBD1. In germline, CDR1 is DFQATT, CDR2 SNEGSKA (reference sequence). Germline trimming cut 6 bases from V and 4 bases from J; bases unmatched to any gene: 11. This CDR3 spans 15 amino acids. CDR3 DNA: TGCAGTGCCCGACGAGGACAGGGAAGAAATCAGCCCCAGCATTTT. Amino acid sequence: CSARRGQGRNQPQHF.